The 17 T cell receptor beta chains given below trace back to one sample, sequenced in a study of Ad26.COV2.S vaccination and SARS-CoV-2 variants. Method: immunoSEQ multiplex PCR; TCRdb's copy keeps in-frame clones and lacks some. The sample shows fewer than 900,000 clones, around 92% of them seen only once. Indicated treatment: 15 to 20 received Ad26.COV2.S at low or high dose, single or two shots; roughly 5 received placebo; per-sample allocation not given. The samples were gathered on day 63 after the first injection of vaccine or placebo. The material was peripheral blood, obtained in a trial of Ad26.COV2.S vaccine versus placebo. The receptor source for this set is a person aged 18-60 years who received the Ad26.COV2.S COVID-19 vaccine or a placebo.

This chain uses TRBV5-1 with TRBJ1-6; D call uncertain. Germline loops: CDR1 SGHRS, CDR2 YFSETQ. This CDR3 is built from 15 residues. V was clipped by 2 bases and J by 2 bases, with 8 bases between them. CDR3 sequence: CASSFSDTYNSPLHF. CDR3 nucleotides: TGCGCCAGCAGCTTTAGCGATACCTATAATTCACCCCTCCACTTT.

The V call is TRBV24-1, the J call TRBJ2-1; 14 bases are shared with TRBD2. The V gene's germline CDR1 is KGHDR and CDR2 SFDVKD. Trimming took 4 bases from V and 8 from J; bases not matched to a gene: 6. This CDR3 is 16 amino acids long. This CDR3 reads CATSEGTSGGPDEQFF. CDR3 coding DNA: TGTGCCACCAGTGAGGGGACTAGCGGGGGACCCGATGAGCAGTTCTTC.

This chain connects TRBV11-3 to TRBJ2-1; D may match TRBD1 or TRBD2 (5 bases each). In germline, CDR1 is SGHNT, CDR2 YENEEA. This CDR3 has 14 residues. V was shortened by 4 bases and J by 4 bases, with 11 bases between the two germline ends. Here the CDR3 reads CASSSRDVYNEQFF. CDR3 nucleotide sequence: TGTGCCAGCAGCTCCCGGGACGTTTACAATGAGCAGTTCTTC.

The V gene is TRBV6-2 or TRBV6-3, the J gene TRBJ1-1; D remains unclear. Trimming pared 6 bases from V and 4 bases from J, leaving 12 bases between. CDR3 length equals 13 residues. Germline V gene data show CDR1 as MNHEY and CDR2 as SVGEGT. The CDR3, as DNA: TGTGCCAGCAGCCCTGGAGTGGTCACTGAAGCTTTCTTT. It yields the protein CASSPGVVTEAFF.

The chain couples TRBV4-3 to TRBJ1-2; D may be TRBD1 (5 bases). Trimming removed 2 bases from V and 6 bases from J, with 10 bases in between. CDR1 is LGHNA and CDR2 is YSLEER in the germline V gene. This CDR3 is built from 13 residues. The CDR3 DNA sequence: TGCGCCAGCAGCCAACTCCTCAGGGATGGCTACACCTTC. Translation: CASSQLLRDGYTF.

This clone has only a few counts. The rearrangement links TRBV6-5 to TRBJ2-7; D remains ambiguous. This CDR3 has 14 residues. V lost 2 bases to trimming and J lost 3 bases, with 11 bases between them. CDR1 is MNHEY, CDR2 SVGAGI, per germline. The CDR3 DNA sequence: TGTGCCAGCAGTTACCGGAGAGGCTACTACGAGCAGTACTTC. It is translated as CASSYRRGYYEQYF.

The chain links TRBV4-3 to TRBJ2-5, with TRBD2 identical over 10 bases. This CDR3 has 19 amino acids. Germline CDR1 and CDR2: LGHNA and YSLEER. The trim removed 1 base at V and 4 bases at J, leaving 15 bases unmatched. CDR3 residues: CASSQGVGASGGPGETQYF. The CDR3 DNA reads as TGCGCCAGCAGCCAAGGGGTCGGAGCTAGCGGGGGCCCCGGAGAGACCCAGTACTTC.

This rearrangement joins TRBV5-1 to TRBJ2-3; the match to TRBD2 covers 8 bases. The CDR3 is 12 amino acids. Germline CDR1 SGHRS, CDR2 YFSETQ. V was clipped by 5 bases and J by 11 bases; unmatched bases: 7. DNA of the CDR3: TGCGCCAGCAGTCATACTAGCGGTTGGCAGTATTTT. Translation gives CASSHTSGWQYF.

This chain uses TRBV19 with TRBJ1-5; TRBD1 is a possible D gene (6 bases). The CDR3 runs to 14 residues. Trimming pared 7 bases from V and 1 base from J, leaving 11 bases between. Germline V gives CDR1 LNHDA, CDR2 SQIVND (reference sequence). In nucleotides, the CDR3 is TGTGCCAGTACAGGGGAGGAGAGCAATCAGCCCCAGCATTTT. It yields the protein CASTGEESNQPQHF.

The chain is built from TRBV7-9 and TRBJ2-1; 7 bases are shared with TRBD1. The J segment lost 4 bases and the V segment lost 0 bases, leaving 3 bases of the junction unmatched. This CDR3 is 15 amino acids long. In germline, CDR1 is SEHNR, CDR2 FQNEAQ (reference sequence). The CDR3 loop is CASSLAIQGYNEQFF. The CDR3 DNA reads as TGTGCCAGCAGCTTAGCGATACAGGGGTACAATGAGCAGTTCTTC. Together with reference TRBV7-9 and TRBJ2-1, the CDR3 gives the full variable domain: DTGVSQNPRHKITKRGQNVTFRCDPISEHNRLYWYRQTLGQGPEFLTYFQNEAQLEKSRLLSDRFSAERPKGSFSTLEIQRTEQGDSAMYLCASSLAIQGYNEQFFGPGTRLTVL.

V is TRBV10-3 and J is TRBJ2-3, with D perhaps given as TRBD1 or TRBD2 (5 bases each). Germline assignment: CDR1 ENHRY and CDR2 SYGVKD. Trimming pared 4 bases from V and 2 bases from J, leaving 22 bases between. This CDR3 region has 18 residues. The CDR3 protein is CAISGDFVGTADTDTQYF. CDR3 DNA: TGTGCCATCAGTGGAGACTTTGTTGGGACCGCTGACACAGATACGCAGTATTTT.

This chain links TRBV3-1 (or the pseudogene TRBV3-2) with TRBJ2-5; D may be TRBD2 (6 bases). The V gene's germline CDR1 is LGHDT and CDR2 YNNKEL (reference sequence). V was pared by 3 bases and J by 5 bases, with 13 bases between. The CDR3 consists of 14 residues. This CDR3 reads CASSQQVEGETQYF. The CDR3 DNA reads TGTGCCAGCAGCCAGCAGGTGGAGGGGGAGACCCAGTACTTC.

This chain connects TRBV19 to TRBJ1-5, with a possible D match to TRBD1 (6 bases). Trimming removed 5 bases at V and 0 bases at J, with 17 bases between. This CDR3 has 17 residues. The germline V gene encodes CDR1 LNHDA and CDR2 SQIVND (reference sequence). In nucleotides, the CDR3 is TGTGCCAGTAGTCCTCCATGGGGGGCCTATAGCAATCAGCCCCAGCATTTT. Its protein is CASSPPWGAYSNQPQHF.

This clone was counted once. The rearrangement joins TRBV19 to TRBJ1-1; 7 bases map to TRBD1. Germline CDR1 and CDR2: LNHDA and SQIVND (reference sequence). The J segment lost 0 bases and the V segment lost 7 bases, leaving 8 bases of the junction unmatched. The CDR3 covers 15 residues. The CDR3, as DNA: TGTGCCAGTATTGGGGGACAGAAAATGAACACTGAAGCTTTCTTT. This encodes CASIGGQKMNTEAFF.

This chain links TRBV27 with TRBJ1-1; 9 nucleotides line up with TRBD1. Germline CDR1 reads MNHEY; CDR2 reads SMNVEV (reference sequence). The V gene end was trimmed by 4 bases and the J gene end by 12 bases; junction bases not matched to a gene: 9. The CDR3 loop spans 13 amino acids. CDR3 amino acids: CASSYTTGGGSFF. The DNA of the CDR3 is TGTGCCAGCAGTTACACAACAGGGGGCGGCTCTTTCTTT.

The CDR3 loop is CASGPFGGNQPQHF. As DNA, the CDR3 is TGTGCCAGCGGCCCGTTTGGGGGCAATCAGCCCCAGCATTTT. This chain uses TRBV27 with TRBJ1-5, with D unclear. CDR1 is MNHEY and CDR2 is SMNVEV in the germline V gene (reference sequence). Trimming removed 8 bases at V and 2 bases at J, with 13 bases between. The CDR3 has 14 amino acids.

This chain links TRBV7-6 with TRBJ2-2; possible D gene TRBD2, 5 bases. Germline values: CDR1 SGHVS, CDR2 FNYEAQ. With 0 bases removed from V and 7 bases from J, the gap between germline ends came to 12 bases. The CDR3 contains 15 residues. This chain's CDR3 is CASSLAQLGVGELFF. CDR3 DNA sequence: TGTGCCAGCAGCTTAGCCCAACTCGGGGTCGGGGAGCTGTTTTTT. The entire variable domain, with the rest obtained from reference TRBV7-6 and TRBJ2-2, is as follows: GAGVSQSPRYKVTKRGQDVALRCDPISGHVSLYWYRQALGQGPEFLTYFNYEAQQDKSGLPNDRFSAERPEGSISTLTIQRTEQRDSAMYRCASSLAQLGVGELFFGEGSRLTVL.